The clone carrying this T cell receptor beta chain was found many times. What it binds is unknown. RNA was extracted from bulk tissue without any cell sorting. A modified ARM-PCR protocol with three rounds of nested PCR amplified TCRbeta. TCRdb passed the multiplex PCR reads through MiXCR, listing each CDR3 protein once. The table records 65,000 to 70,000 distinct CDR3 sequences, about three fifths of them present only once. The source of the sample is a study of tumor and adjacent non-tumor tissue in lung cancer. Study as a whole: Patients were aged roughly 31 to 76, 9 to 10 men and about five women, stage I to III. On average, productive TCRbeta reads reached about 4.17 million per sample. Study conclusions and caveats: In normal lung, the top 100 clones were significantly more dominant than in tumor. Tumor TCR diversity, when higher, was linked to shorter survival.

J lost 4 bases, V lost 6 bases, and 12 bases had no gene match. The CDR3 loop spans 15 amino acids. This rearrangement joins TRBV12-3 or TRBV12-4 to TRBJ2-7, with 7 bases identical to TRBD2. The clonotype comes from a man aged 50 or older with non-small cell lung cancer. Sequencing input: lung tumor tissue. Here the CDR3 DNA reads TGTGCCAGCAGCCCCTCGGGGGGAAGTAGGTACGAGCAGTACTTC. This translates into CASSPSGGSRYEQYF.